The sequence of this T cell receptor (beta chain) was determined in a study of blood T cell repertoires in COVID-19. The method was immunoSEQ multiplex PCR; TCRdb's version includes in-frame clones alone and lacks a portion of them. The sample contains 210,000 or so clones, about nine tenths of which appear only once. Trimming cost V 0 bases and J 7 bases, with 7 bases left between them. The CDR3 sequence is 13 residues long. CDR1 is SGHAT and CDR2 is FQNNGV in the germline V gene. The chain combines TRBV11-2 with TRBJ1-5; possible D gene TRBD1, 6 bases. The origin of this receptor is a man aged 45-65 years with acute or convalescent COVID-19. Sequenced material: peripheral blood. CDR3 sequence reads: CASSLDGQQPQHF. CDR3 bases: TGTGCCAGCAGCTTAGACGGACAGCAGCCCCAGCATTTT.